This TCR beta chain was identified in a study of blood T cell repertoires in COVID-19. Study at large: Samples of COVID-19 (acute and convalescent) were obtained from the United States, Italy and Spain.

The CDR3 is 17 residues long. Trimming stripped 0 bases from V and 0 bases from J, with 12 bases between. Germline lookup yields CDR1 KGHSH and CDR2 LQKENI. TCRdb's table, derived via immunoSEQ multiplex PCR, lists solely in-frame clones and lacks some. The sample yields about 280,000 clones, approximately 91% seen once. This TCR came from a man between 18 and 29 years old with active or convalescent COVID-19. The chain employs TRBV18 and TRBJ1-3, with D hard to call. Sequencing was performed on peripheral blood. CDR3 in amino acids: CASSPPNELVSGNTIYF. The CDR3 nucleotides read TGTGCCAGCTCACCACCGAATGAATTAGTCTCTGGAAACACCATATATTTT.